Described below is a single TCR beta chain sequence and its context. The antigen is not known. This CDR3 contains 16 residues. The germline gives CDR1 MGHRA, CDR2 YSYEKL. The data belong to a study of monozygotic twins with inflammatory bowel disease. Study findings and constraints: Lower TCRbeta diversity (inverse Simpson) was seen in IBD patients than in healthy co-twins.

TCRdb re-analyzed the 5' RACE reads; it lists each CDR3 protein once, without DNA. The listing contains 300,000 to 400,000 distinct CDR3 sequences. Material: blood. This chain uses TRBV4-1 with TRBJ1-1; absent DNA, TCRdb's TRBD1 call cannot be checked. The receptor was isolated from a human donor with ulcerative colitis or Crohn's disease, or a healthy co-twin of an affected twin (not recorded which). This CDR3 reads CASGTGQGASNTEAFF.